One sample yielded the 26 T cell receptor beta chains listed below, sequenced in a study of T cells after yellow fever vaccination. TCRdb itself ran the 5' RACE reads through MiXCR, one entry per CDR3 protein. The sample contains about 240,000 distinct CDR3 sequences, less than 9% of which appear only once. Sequenced here: CD4+ T cells sorted from PBMCs, sampled 15 days after the yellow fever booster vaccination. The receptors derive from a man aged 25 to 40 who received the YFV17D yellow fever vaccine.

This clonotype was found many times. This sequence joins TRBV4-3 and TRBJ2-3; weak D call: TRBD1 (6 bases). In germline, CDR1 is LGHNA, CDR2 YSLEER. The CDR3 is 14 residues long. V lost 4 bases and J lost 2, with 10 bases in between. The CDR3: CASSPRTATDTQYF. CDR3 DNA sequence: TGCGCCAGCAGCCCGCGGACAGCCACAGATACGCAGTATTTT.

This clonotype appeared a single time. The chain joins TRBV20-1 to TRBJ2-7; possibly TRBD1 for D (5 bases). Germline V gene data show CDR1 as DFQATT and CDR2 as SNEGSKA (reference sequence). There are 14 residues in the CDR3. Trimming took off 6 bases at V and 2 bases at J, with 17 bases between the two ends. In DNA, the CDR3 is TGCAGTGCCGGACATAGGGCAGGAGCCTACGAGCAGTACTTC. Encoded protein: CSAGHRAGAYEQYF.

The rearrangement links TRBV20-1 to TRBJ2-1, with 9 bases aligning to TRBD2. CDR1 DFQATT and CDR2 SNEGSKA come from the germline V gene (reference sequence). The CDR3 is made up of 18 amino acids. Unmatched junction bases numbered 11, after V lost 2 bases and J lost 0 bases. In DNA form, the CDR3 reads TGCAGTGCTAGAACTAGCGGGTCTGGGCCGGGCTCCTACAATGAGCAGTTCTTC. It yields the protein CSARTSGSGPGSYNEQFF.

This clonotype was detected a few times. V gene TRBV27 combines with J gene TRBJ2-7; TRBD1 agrees at 10 bases. The germline CDR1 and CDR2 sequences are MNHEY and SMNVEV (reference sequence). The CDR3 is 13 residues long. Unmatched junction bases numbered 5, after V lost 7 bases and J lost 5 bases. The CDR3 nucleotides read TGTGCCAGCATGGACAGGGGGATACACGAGCAGTACTTC. Translated: CASMDRGIHEQYF.

This clonotype was observed a handful of times. The chain couples TRBV5-1 to TRBJ2-7, with no clear D. Germline CDR1 and CDR2: SGHRS and YFSETQ. V lost 5 bases and J lost 4, with 13 bases in between. This CDR3 contains 13 residues. CDR3 region: CASRVLVGYEQYF. The DNA for the CDR3 is TGCGCCAGCAGGGTTCTAGTGGGGTACGAGCAGTACTTC.

The gene calls are TRBV3-1 and TRBJ1-4, with 7 nucleotides matching TRBD1. The CDR3 consists of 16 residues. J lost 4 bases, V lost 3 bases, and 8 bases had no gene match. Germline V gives CDR1 LGHDT, CDR2 YNNKEL (reference sequence). CDR3 nucleotide sequence: TGTGCCAGCAGCCAGGCCGGGACAGCTTATAATGAAAAACTGTTTTTT. This encodes CASSQAGTAYNEKLFF.

This clonotype was recorded a few times. The chain couples TRBV5-1 to TRBJ1-5; the D gene is possibly TRBD1 (5 bases). The CDR3 extends over 15 amino acids. In germline, CDR1 is SGHRS, CDR2 YFSETQ. The V and J ends lost 0 bases and 4 bases respectively, with 11 bases between them. The CDR3: CASSLDRGRNQPQHF. The CDR3 DNA reads as TGCGCCAGCAGCTTGGATCGGGGACGGAATCAGCCCCAGCATTTT.

This clonotype was detected ten times or more. The chain links TRBV20-1 to TRBJ2-7; 9 nucleotides align to TRBD2. The CDR3 loop spans 16 amino acids. The ends lost 1 base at V and 0 bases at J; junction bases unmatched: 7. Germline assignment: CDR1 DFQATT and CDR2 SNEGSKA (reference sequence). CDR3 sequence (DNA): TGCAGTGCTAGAGTGGGGCGGGGGGGTAGCTCCTACGAGCAGTACTTC. Translating it yields CSARVGRGGSSYEQYF.

The table lists this clonotype with a few counts. J is TRBJ2-5 and V is TRBV20-1; unclear D gene. The V gene's germline CDR1 is DFQATT and CDR2 SNEGSKA (reference sequence). The CDR3 has 12 amino acids. The V and J ends lost 6 bases and 6 bases respectively, with 14 bases between them. As DNA, the CDR3 is TGCAGTGCCCCCGGAGTGTCGAAGACCCAGTACTTC. This gives the protein CSAPGVSKTQYF.

The sample holds many counts of this clonotype. V gene TRBV5-1 combines with J gene TRBJ2-4; D is uncertain. V was trimmed by 1 base and J by 9 bases, leaving 14 bases between them. Germline assignment: CDR1 SGHRS and CDR2 YFSETQ. This CDR3 region has 14 residues. The chain's CDR3 is CASSLSISEGIQYF. The DNA of the CDR3 is TGCGCCAGCAGCTTGAGCATCTCGGAAGGCATTCAGTACTTC.

This clonotype was counted only a few times. The chain joins TRBV30 to TRBJ2-4; D not certain. The V gene lost 5 bases and the J gene lost 1 base, with 9 bases spanning the gap. Germline V gene data show CDR1 as GTSNPN and CDR2 as SVGIG (reference sequence). The CDR3 contains 13 residues. The CDR3 spells CAWGPGAKNIQYF. The CDR3 DNA reads TGTGCCTGGGGACCTGGCGCCAAAAACATTCAGTACTTC.

The rearrangement links TRBV5-1 to TRBJ2-5, with D perhaps assigned TRBD1 or TRBD2 (5 bases each). Germline assignment: CDR1 SGHRS and CDR2 YFSETQ. The ends were cut back, 0 bases at V and 8 bases at J, with 14 bases in the middle. The CDR3 runs to 14 residues. Here the CDR3 reads CASSLGQHGDTQYF. The CDR3 DNA follows: TGCGCCAGCAGCTTGGGACAGCACGGGGACACCCAGTACTTC.

This clonotype was seen a few times. The V gene is TRBV2, the J gene TRBJ2-4; no clear D. Germline lookup yields CDR1 SNHLY and CDR2 FYNNEI. This CDR3 has 15 residues. V was shortened by 2 bases and J by 2 bases, with 10 bases between the two germline ends. This CDR3 is CASSESEPPKNIQYF. As DNA, the CDR3 is TGTGCCAGCAGTGAATCCGAACCCCCCAAAAACATTCAGTACTTC.

In this sample, this clonotype turned up a few times. The chain employs TRBV7-2 and TRBJ2-1, with D uncertain. V was clipped by 0 bases and J by 4 bases, with 10 bases between them. Germline V gene lookup returns CDR1 SGHTA and CDR2 FQGNSA. CDR3 length: 15 amino acids. The CDR3 region has the DNA TGTGCCAGCAGCTTAGCCACAGCATGGTACAATGAGCAGTTCTTC. This sequence encodes CASSLATAWYNEQFF.

In this sample, this clonotype turned up many times. The rearrangement uses TRBV29-1 and TRBJ2-1; 9 bases fit TRBD1. V shed 6 bases and J 6 bases; nucleotides not matched to a gene: 15. The CDR3 sequence is 16 residues long. In germline, CDR1 is SQVTM, CDR2 ANQGSEA. CDR3 loop: CSVRSSPGQGGNEQFF. CDR3 in DNA: TGCAGCGTCCGGTCTTCCCCGGGACAGGGAGGCAATGAGCAGTTCTTC.

This clonotype was recorded at least ten times. The chain employs TRBV5-1 and TRBJ1-1; unclear D gene. V was shortened by 7 bases and J by 0 bases, with 4 bases between the two germline ends. The length of the CDR3 is 11 residues. Germline V gene sequence: CDR1 SGHRS, CDR2 YFSETQ. CDR3 amino acids: CASRMNTEAFF. The DNA of the CDR3 is TGCGCCAGCCGTATGAACACTGAAGCTTTCTTT.

This clonotype occurred a few times. This chain links TRBV6-5 with TRBJ1-5, with a tentative D call TRBD1 (6 bases). Germline V lookup: CDR1 MNHEY, CDR2 SVGAGI. V was shortened by 5 bases and J by 4 bases, with 18 bases between the two germline ends. The CDR3 has 16 amino acids. CDR3 protein: CASSPLAGGANQPQHF. The CDR3 region has the DNA TGTGCCAGCAGTCCCCTAGCGGGGGGGGCAAATCAGCCCCAGCATTTT.

The chain is built from TRBV7-8 and TRBJ2-3; D may be TRBD1 (5 bases). The V end lost 5 bases, the J end lost 0 bases, and 12 bases lay between the germline ends. This CDR3 has 15 amino acids. The germline V gene has CDR1 SGHVS and CDR2 FQNEAQ. The CDR3 reads CASSAPTVSTDTQYF. The CDR3 region has the DNA TGTGCCAGCAGCGCGCCGACAGTTAGCACAGATACGCAGTATTTT.

This clonotype showed up many times. This chain connects TRBV7-2 to TRBJ1-2; 8 bases map to TRBD1. CDR1 SGHTA and CDR2 FQGNSA come from the germline V gene. With V trimmed by 5 bases and J by 6 bases, 5 bases remained unmatched. CDR3 size: 13 residues. CDR3 region: CASSARTGNGYTF. CDR3 DNA: TGTGCCAGCAGCGCACGGACAGGGAATGGCTACACCTTC.

This clonotype was found a few times. J is TRBJ2-1 and V is TRBV30; no clear D. The CDR3 is 16 amino acids. Germline loops: CDR1 GTSNPN, CDR2 SVGIG (reference sequence). The ends were cut back, 2 bases at V and 5 bases at J, with 19 bases in the middle. The CDR3 protein is CAWSPRTTSSHNEQFF. The CDR3 bases are TGTGCCTGGAGTCCCAGGACCACCAGTTCCCACAATGAGCAGTTCTTC.

The rearrangement links TRBV12-3 or TRBV12-4 to TRBJ2-1; 9 bases line up with TRBD2. Losses at the gene ends were 2 bases for V and 6 bases for J; bases not matched to a gene: 2. The CDR3 is 14 amino acids. CDR3: CASSLIAGVNEQFF. CDR3 nucleotides: TGTGCCAGCAGTTTAATAGCGGGAGTCAATGAGCAGTTCTTC.

The chain employs TRBV6-5 and TRBJ2-5, with TRBD2 matching 9 bases. The CDR3 loop spans 15 amino acids. Trimming at V came to 2 bases and at J to 4 bases, leaving 5 bases not matched to a gene. CDR1 MNHEY and CDR2 SVGAGI come from the germline V gene. The CDR3 nucleotides are TGTGCCAGCAGTTACGCTCTAGCGGGACGAGAGACCCAGTACTTC. Protein: CASSYALAGRETQYF.

This clonotype was recorded once. V gene TRBV7-2 combines with J gene TRBJ2-6; D gene ambiguous. Trimming stripped 0 bases from V and 0 bases from J, with 9 bases between. CDR1 SGHTA and CDR2 FQGNSA come from the germline V gene. The CDR3 consists of 17 residues. CDR3: CASSLATRVSGANVLTF. In DNA, the CDR3 is TGTGCCAGCAGCTTAGCGACCCGGGTCTCTGGGGCCAACGTCCTGACTTTC.

The rearrangement uses TRBV12-3 or TRBV12-4 and TRBJ2-1, with TRBD1 matching over 12 bases. The CDR3 runs 14 residues. V lost 6 bases and J lost 7; bases outside the gene matches: 4. The CDR3 region has the DNA TGTGCCAGCAGCCCGGGACAGGGGGCGAATGAGCAGTTCTTC. Amino acids: CASSPGQGANEQFF.

This clonotype was counted only a few times. This chain joins TRBV6-5 and TRBJ2-7, with TRBD2 identical over 11 bases. CDR1 and CDR2 from the germline V gene are MNHEY and SVGAGI. The ends lost 0 bases at V and 6 bases at J; junction bases unmatched: 7. The CDR3 runs 16 residues. Here the CDR3 DNA reads TGTGCCAGCAGTTACTCGATCTCTAGCGGGAGGATCGAGCAGTACTTC. This gives the protein CASSYSISSGRIEQYF.

This clonotype occurred many times. The rearrangement links TRBV7-2 to TRBJ2-1, with 14 nucleotides matching TRBD2. The CDR3 has 16 amino acids. The V gene end was trimmed by 0 bases and the J gene end by 6 bases; junction bases not matched to a gene: 1. Germline CDR1 is SGHTA and CDR2 is FQGNSA. The CDR3 DNA reads as TGTGCCAGCAGCTTAGCGGGACTAGCGGGAGTCAATGAGCAGTTCTTC. Translated: CASSLAGLAGVNEQFF. Complete variable domain (other parts from reference TRBV7-2 and TRBJ2-1): GAGVSQSPSNKVTEKGKDVELRCDPISGHTALYWYRQSLGQGLEFLIYFQGNSAPDKSGLPSDRFSAERTGGSVSTLTIQRTQQEDSAVYLCASSLAGLAGVNEQFFGPGTRLTVL.